The 32 T cell receptor beta chains presented below share a single source sample, sequenced in a study of blood T cell repertoires in COVID-19. Generated by immunoSEQ multiplex PCR, the TCRdb table keeps only in-frame clones and is missing some. The table includes some 100,000 clones, more than 70% detected once. Material for sequencing was peripheral blood. Every receptor here comes from a woman aged 80 or over with active COVID-19.

The gene calls are TRBV5-1 and TRBJ1-2, with 7 nucleotides matching TRBD1. The CDR3 extends over 16 amino acids. J gave up 0 bases and V 4 bases, and 9 bases lay outside the gene matches. CDR1 and CDR2 (germline): SGHRS, YFSETQ. The CDR3 DNA reads as TGCGCCAGCAGCATTAAGACAGGGACGACTAACTATGGCTACACCTTC. Translated: CASSIKTGTTNYGYTF.

The J gene is TRBJ1-4, the V gene TRBV25-1, with D unclear. V shed 8 bases and J shed 4 bases, with 17 bases lying between them. Germline CDR1 and CDR2: MGHDK and SYGVNS. This CDR3 region has 15 residues. CDR3 nucleotide sequence: TGTGCCAGCGGGATAGGGAGTCTTGTTAATGAAAAACTGTTTTTT. Protein sequence: CASGIGSLVNEKLFF. The full variable domain, completed using reference TRBV25-1 and TRBJ1-4, is EADIYQTPRYLVIGTGKKITLECSQTMGHDKMYWYQQDPGMELHLIHYSYGVNSTEKGDLSSESTVSRIRTEHFPLTLESARPSHTSQYLCASGIGSLVNEKLFFGSGTQLSVL.

The rearrangement uses TRBV19 and TRBJ2-7; TRBD2 is a possible D gene (6 bases). V was pared by 6 bases and J by 3 bases, with 15 bases between. Germline assignment: CDR1 LNHDA and CDR2 SQIVND (reference sequence). This CDR3 has 14 amino acids. The CDR3 DNA follows: TGTGCCAGTAGCCAGAGCGGGCGAGGCTACGAGCAGTACTTC. Residues: CASSQSGRGYEQYF.

This clone was detected only once. The chain uses TRBV4-2 and TRBJ2-1; 7 nucleotides line up with TRBD2. Germline V gene data show CDR1 as LGHNA and CDR2 as YNFKEQ. CDR3 length equals 16 residues. V shed 1 base, J shed 5 bases, and the junction held 8 bases outside the gene matches. CDR3 sequence reads: CASSQVGSGAHNEQFF. In nucleotides, the CDR3 is TGTGCCAGCAGCCAAGTCGGAAGCGGGGCTCACAATGAGCAGTTCTTC.

This clone was observed once. This rearrangement joins TRBV18 to TRBJ1-2, with 8 bases matching TRBD1. The germline gives CDR1 KGHSH, CDR2 LQKENI. This CDR3 contains 13 residues. Trimming took 6 bases from V and 6 from J; bases not matched to a gene: 6. For the CDR3, the DNA is TGTGCCAGCTCTCTCCCACAGGGGGATGGCTACACCTTC. Protein sequence: CASSLPQGDGYTF. Combining the CDR3 with reference TRBV18 and TRBJ1-2 gives the whole variable domain NAGVMQNPRHLVRRRGQEARLRCSPMKGHSHVYWYRQLPEEGLKFMVYLQKENIIDESGMPKERFSAEFPKEGPSILRIQQVVRGDSAAYFCASSLPQGDGYTFGSGTRLTVV.

The chain combines TRBV7-7 with TRBJ1-1, with D possibly TRBD1 on 6 matching bases. Trimming shortened V by 5 bases and J by 1 base, and 8 bases separated the two germline ends. CDR1 and CDR2 (germline): SSHAT, FNYEAQ (reference sequence). The CDR3 consists of 13 residues. Written as DNA, the CDR3 is TGTGCCAGCAGCAAGGACAGGAACACTGAAGCTTTCTTT. The encoded protein is CASSKDRNTEAFF.

The gene calls are TRBV6-5 and TRBJ2-5, with D perhaps TRBD2 (6 bases). The CDR3 loop spans 13 amino acids. CDR1 MNHEY and CDR2 SVGAGI come from the germline V gene. Trimming shortened V by 7 bases and J by 7 bases, and 16 bases separated the two germline ends. CDR3 sequence reads: CASKGGINRTQYF. The CDR3 region has the DNA TGTGCCAGCAAGGGCGGGATCAACAGGACCCAGTACTTC.

This clone appeared a single time. The chain has TRBV6-1 and TRBJ2-3; the D gene is possibly TRBD2 (6 bases). Germline CDR1 MNHNS, CDR2 SASEGT. The CDR3 totals 16 residues. Trimming took 3 bases from V and 3 from J, leaving 16 bases between them. DNA of the CDR3: TGTGCCAGCAGTGAGGGAGGTGGGAAAGTGACAGATACGCAGTATTTT. Amino acids: CASSEGGGKVTDTQYF.

CDR3 amino acids: CASSKLTSGDSYEQYF. The CDR3 region has the DNA TGTGCCAGCAGCAAACTCACTAGCGGGGATTCCTACGAGCAGTACTTC. This chain joins TRBV5-6 and TRBJ2-7, with TRBD2 identical over 10 bases. Per the germline V gene, CDR1 is SGHDT and CDR2 is YYEEEE. The J segment lost 1 base and the V segment lost 4 bases, leaving 8 bases of the junction unmatched. The CDR3 sequence is 16 residues long. Filled out from reference TRBV5-6 and TRBJ2-7, the complete variable domain reads DAGVTQSPTHLIKTRGQQVTLRCSPKSGHDTVSWYQQALGQGPQFIFQYYEEEERQRGNFPDRFSGHQFPNYSSELNVNALLLGDSALYLCASSKLTSGDSYEQYFGPGTRLTVT.

The chain couples TRBV28 to TRBJ1-5, with D uncertain. The length of the CDR3 is 16 residues. Trimming shortened V by 3 bases and J by 4 bases, and 16 bases separated the two germline ends. Germline CDR1 is MDHEN and CDR2 is SYDVKM. Here the CDR3 reads CASSFIDRGGNQPQHF. In DNA, the CDR3 is TGTGCCAGCAGTTTTATCGATCGGGGAGGGAATCAGCCCCAGCATTTT.

The J gene is TRBJ2-7, the V gene TRBV9; 9 bases line up with TRBD2. The germline V gene encodes CDR1 SGDLS and CDR2 YYNGEE. The CDR3 loop spans 14 amino acids. Germline trimming cut 6 bases from V and 5 bases from J; bases unmatched to any gene: 9. The CDR3 loop reads CASTVGLAPHEQYF. CDR3 nucleotides: TGTGCCAGCACGGTGGGACTAGCTCCCCACGAGCAGTACTTC.

This clone was detected a few times. The chain couples TRBV11-3 to TRBJ2-1; the match to TRBD1 covers 8 bases. Germline assignment: CDR1 SGHNT and CDR2 YENEEA. Losses at the gene ends were 1 base for V and 2 bases for J; bases not matched to a gene: 4. The CDR3 extends over 16 amino acids. CDR3: CASSLGGQAAYNEQFF. The CDR3 DNA reads as TGTGCCAGCAGCTTAGGGGGACAGGCGGCCTACAATGAGCAGTTCTTC.

The rearrangement links TRBV7-2 to TRBJ2-4; 7 bases are a match to TRBD2. The V gene's germline CDR1 is SGHTA and CDR2 FQGNSA. This CDR3 spans 18 amino acids. The junction had 14 bases not matched to a gene; V was cut back by 5 bases and J by 1 base. CDR3 region: CASSLGAGVIGAKNIQYF. CDR3 DNA sequence: TGTGCCAGCAGCCTTGGGGCGGGAGTGATAGGGGCCAAAAACATTCAGTACTTC.

The chain is built from TRBV5-5 and TRBJ2-1, with TRBD1 as a possible D gene (5 bases). The length of the CDR3 is 17 residues. The germline V gene has CDR1 SGHKS and CDR2 YYEKEE (reference sequence). Trimming took off 5 bases at V and 7 bases at J, with 25 bases between the two ends. Here the CDR3 DNA reads TGTGCCAGCAGTCAAAACATCCCAGGGTCCTTTGGGAATGAGCAGTTCTTC. Amino acid sequence: CASSQNIPGSFGNEQFF.

The chain uses TRBV6-2 or TRBV6-3 and TRBJ2-1, with 11 bases identical to TRBD2. CDR3 size: 15 residues. After removal of 5 bases from V and 4 bases from J, the junction contained 4 bases not matched to a gene. In germline, CDR1 is MNHEY, CDR2 SVGEGT. The CDR3 sequence: CASSPTSGGYNEQFF. In nucleotides, the CDR3 is TGTGCCAGCAGTCCCACTAGCGGGGGTTACAATGAGCAGTTCTTC.

This rearrangement joins TRBV23-1 to TRBJ2-3, with 7 bases lining up with TRBD1. TRBV23-1 is identified as an open reading frame with a role that is uncertain. Losses at the gene ends were 4 bases for V and 1 base for J; bases not matched to a gene: 17. The CDR3 totals 19 residues. Written as DNA, the CDR3 is TGCGCCAGCAGTCGCCAGACAGGGCCCTTCGCCAGCTGCACAGATACGCAGTATTTT. Residues: CASSRQTGPFASCTDTQYF.

The chain employs TRBV19 and TRBJ2-7; weak D call: TRBD1 (5 bases). The CDR3 is 15 residues long. Germline V gives CDR1 LNHDA, CDR2 SQIVND (reference sequence). V was clipped by 6 bases and J by 5 bases, with 20 bases between them. In DNA form, the CDR3 reads TGTGCCAGTAGCCCTTCTAATGACAGAAGCCACGAGCAGTACTTC. It translates to CASSPSNDRSHEQYF.

Regarding this clone: Relative to the germline gene, one junction end is altered; a read error may explain this. The CDR3 DNA reads TGTGCCAGTAGGATCAGCGCGAAGACCGGGGAGCTGTTTTTT. Amino acid sequence: CASRISAKTGELFF. The J gene is TRBJ2-2, the V gene TRBV19, with D unclear. This CDR3 has 14 residues. Germline-derived CDR1 and CDR2 are LNHDA and SQIVND (reference sequence).

The chain recombines TRBV5-6 with TRBJ2-7; 8 bases line up with TRBD2. V was pared by 0 bases and J by 4 bases, with 6 bases of the junction left unmatched. The length of the CDR3 is 15 residues. Germline lookup yields CDR1 SGHDT and CDR2 YYEEEE. The CDR3 protein is CASSLAGGPSYEQYF. Written as DNA, the CDR3 is TGTGCCAGCAGCTTGGCGGGAGGGCCCTCATACGAGCAGTACTTC.

This sequence joins TRBV20-1 and TRBJ2-1; D perhaps matches TRBD2 (6 bases). This CDR3 has 10 amino acids. In germline, CDR1 is DFQATT, CDR2 SNEGSKA (reference sequence). The V end was cut by 6 bases, the J end by 13 bases, with 13 bases between. CDR3 region: CSAGQRVQFF. For the CDR3, the DNA is TGCAGTGCAGGTCAGCGGGTCCAGTTCTTC.

This chain connects TRBV14 to TRBJ2-7; D is undetermined. The V gene's germline CDR1 is SGHDN and CDR2 FVKESK. Trimming took off 4 bases at V and 3 bases at J, with 13 bases between the two ends. There are 14 residues in the CDR3. The CDR3 DNA sequence: TGTGCCAGCAGCCGTAGCAGAGGATACTACGAGCAGTACTTC. This gives the protein CASSRSRGYYEQYF.

CDR3 bases: TGTGCCAGCAGCCGAGGGCAGATTTACGAGCAGTACTTC. Translated: CASSRGQIYEQYF. The chain recombines TRBV7-9 with TRBJ2-7, with TRBD2 as a possible D gene (5 bases). The CDR3 totals 13 residues. The V gene's germline CDR1 is SEHNR and CDR2 FQNEAQ (reference sequence). Deletions cut 5 bases from V and 4 bases from J, with 12 bases between.

The chain uses TRBV5-4 and TRBJ2-3; 7 bases map to TRBD1. This CDR3 is 16 amino acids long. V lost 2 bases to trimming and J lost 1 base; unmatched junction nucleotides: 7. Germline V gene lookup returns CDR1 SGHNT and CDR2 YYREEE (reference sequence). CDR3 sequence (DNA): TGTGCCAGCAGCTTCCGATTGCAGGGGGGCACAGATACGCAGTATTTT. It specifies CASSFRLQGGTDTQYF.

The chain uses TRBV11-2 and TRBJ1-1; a weak D match, TRBD1 (6 bases). V was shortened by 5 bases and J by 1 base, with 20 bases between the two germline ends. The germline gives CDR1 SGHAT, CDR2 FQNNGV. The CDR3 extends over 17 amino acids. The CDR3 sequence is CASSALWIQGRNTEAFF. CDR3 nucleotides: TGTGCCAGCAGCGCTTTATGGATACAGGGCCGGAACACTGAAGCTTTCTTT.

The rearrangement links TRBV5-4 to TRBJ2-2, with 8 nucleotides matching TRBD2. This CDR3 region has 16 residues. With V trimmed by 0 bases and J by 6 bases, 7 bases remained unmatched. CDR1 SGHNT and CDR2 YYREEE come from the germline V gene (reference sequence). The CDR3 sequence is CASSLGSGRGSGELFF. The CDR3 DNA sequence: TGTGCCAGCAGCTTGGGCAGCGGGAGAGGTTCCGGGGAGCTGTTTTTT. Based on the CDR3 plus reference TRBV5-4 and TRBJ2-2, the full variable domain is ETGVTQSPTHLIKTRGQQVTLRCSSQSGHNTVSWYQQALGQGPQFIFQYYREEENGRGNFPPRFSGLQFPNYSSELNVNALELDDSALYLCASSLGSGRGSGELFFGEGSRLTVL.

The chain recombines TRBV15 with TRBJ2-3; D possibly corresponds to TRBD2 (6 bases). Trimming cost V 1 base and J 3 bases, with 11 bases left between them. The CDR3 has 15 amino acids. Germline V gene sequence: CDR1 LNHNV, CDR2 YYDKDF (reference sequence). The CDR3 sequence is CATSRVADMTDTQYF. In DNA form, the CDR3 reads TGTGCCACCAGCAGAGTAGCGGACATGACAGATACGCAGTATTTT.

In DNA form, the CDR3 reads TGTGCCATCAGTGATGCGGCCCGCGGCTTTGAAGCTTTCTTT. Encoded protein: CAISDAARGFEAFF. The chain links TRBV10-3 to TRBJ1-1; D unclear. V dropped 3 bases and J dropped 7 bases, with 15 bases sitting between them. Germline CDR1 and CDR2: ENHRY and SYGVKD. The CDR3 spans 14 residues.

In the case of this clone: A read error may produce the germline difference seen at one junction end. This rearrangement joins TRBV5-1 to TRBJ2-2; TRBD2 agrees at 11 bases. The germline V gene encodes CDR1 SGHRS and CDR2 YFSETQ. The CDR3 length is 17 residues. Written as DNA, the CDR3 is TGCGCCAGCAGCTTGATAGCGGGAGGGCCGAATACCGGGGAGCTGTTTTTT. It is translated as CASSLIAGGPNTGELFF.

The chain carries TRBV18 and TRBJ2-7; 10 bases are shared with TRBD2. Looked up from germline, CDR1 is KGHSH and CDR2 is LQKENI. The V and J ends lost 2 bases and 7 bases, in that order; junction bases with no gene match: 8. CDR3 length equals 15 residues. The DNA for the CDR3 is TGTGCCAGCTCACCAGGGGCTAGCGGGAGCGGGGAGCAGTACTTC. It specifies CASSPGASGSGEQYF.

The chain recombines TRBV6-2 or TRBV6-3 with TRBJ2-7; 8 bases are a match to TRBD1. V trimming: 6 bases; J trimming: 5 bases; junction bases outside the gene matches: 9. The CDR3 sequence is 14 residues long. From germline, CDR1 is MNHEY and CDR2 SVGEGT. CDR3 DNA: TGTGCCAGCAGCGACAGGGGCCCCGGGGACGAGCAGTACTTC. Residues: CASSDRGPGDEQYF.

Written as DNA, the CDR3 is TGTGCCAGCAGTTACTCCCGACAGGGGGGGGACAATCAGCCCCAGCATTTT. Translation: CASSYSRQGGDNQPQHF. This rearrangement joins TRBV6-2 or TRBV6-3 to TRBJ1-5; 9 bases are a match to TRBD1. CDR1 and CDR2 from the germline V gene are MNHEY and SVGEGT. CDR3 length: 17 residues. V trimming: 0 bases; J trimming: 3 bases; junction bases outside the gene matches: 6.

This chain uses TRBV30 with TRBJ1-2, with a possible D match to TRBD1 (5 bases). Germline-derived CDR1 and CDR2 are GTSNPN and SVGIG (reference sequence). V was clipped by 0 bases and J by 3 bases, with 11 bases between them. The length of the CDR3 is 14 residues. This CDR3 is CAWSVRGSDYGYTF. The CDR3, as DNA: TGTGCCTGGAGTGTCCGGGGGTCGGACTATGGCTACACCTTC.